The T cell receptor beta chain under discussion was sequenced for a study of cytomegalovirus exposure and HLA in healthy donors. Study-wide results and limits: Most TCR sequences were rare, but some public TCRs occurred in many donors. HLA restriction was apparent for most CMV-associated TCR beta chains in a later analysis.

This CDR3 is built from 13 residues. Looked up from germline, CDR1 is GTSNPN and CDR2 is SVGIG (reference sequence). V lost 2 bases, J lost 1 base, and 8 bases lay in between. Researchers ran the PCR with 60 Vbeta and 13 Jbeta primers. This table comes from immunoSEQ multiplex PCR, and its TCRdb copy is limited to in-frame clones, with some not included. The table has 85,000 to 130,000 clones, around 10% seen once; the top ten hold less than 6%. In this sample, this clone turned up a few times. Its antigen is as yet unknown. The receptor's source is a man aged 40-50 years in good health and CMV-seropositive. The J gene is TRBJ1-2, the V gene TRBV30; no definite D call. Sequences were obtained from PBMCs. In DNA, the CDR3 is TGTGCCTGGAGTATAGATTTTAACTATGGCTACACCTTC. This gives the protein CAWSIDFNYGYTF. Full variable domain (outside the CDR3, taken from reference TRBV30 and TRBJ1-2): SQTIHQWPATLVQPVGSPLSLECTVEGTSNPNLYWYRQAAGRGLQLLFYSVGIGQISSEVPQNLSASRPQDRQFILSSKKLLLSDSGFYLCAWSIDFNYGYTFGSGTRLTVV.